These 25 T cell receptor beta chains were sequenced from one sample in a study of T cells in Graves' hyperthyroidism and ophthalmopathy. Authors of the study amplified TCR beta CDR3 regions from RNA transcripts. The HTBI primer set was used in a first-round RT-PCR of the TCR CDR3. TCRdb reprocessed the multiplex PCR reads with MiXCR, giving one entry per CDR3 protein. The sample includes 500,000 to 750,000 distinct CDR3 sequences, 12% to 15% of them seen just once. Sequences were obtained from blood. Source of these receptors: a young woman with Graves' ophthalmopathy.

This clonotype was seen repeatedly, ten times or more. The rearrangement joins TRBV3-1 to TRBJ1-1, with D hard to call. Looked up from germline, CDR1 is LGHDT and CDR2 is YNNKEL (reference sequence). The CDR3 runs 15 residues. Trimming removed 3 bases from V and 0 bases from J, with 11 bases in between. DNA for the CDR3: TGTGCCAGCAGCCACACGGGATCCATGAACACTGAAGCTTTCTTT. Protein: CASSHTGSMNTEAFF. Looking up the rest from reference TRBV3-1 and TRBJ1-1 gives the full variable domain: DTAVSQTPKYLVTQMGNDKSIKCEQNLGHDTMYWYKQDSKKFLKIMFSYNNKELIINETVPNRFSPKSPDKAHLNLHINSLELGDSAVYFCASSHTGSMNTEAFFGQGTRLTVV.

The rearrangement joins TRBV30 to TRBJ1-4; D remains ambiguous. Germline CDR1 and CDR2: GTSNPN and SVGIG (reference sequence). The CDR3 covers 11 residues. Trimming pared 1 base from V and 13 bases from J, leaving 10 bases between. The CDR3 DNA sequence: TGTGCCTGGAGTGGGGCCTCGGCACTGTTTTTT. Residues: CAWSGASALFF. The full variable domain, with the rest looked up from reference TRBV30 and TRBJ1-4, is SQTIHQWPATLVQPVGSPLSLECTVEGTSNPNLYWYRQAAGRGLQLLFYSVGIGQISSEVPQNLSASRPQDRQFILSSKKLLLSDSGFYLCAWSGASALFFGSGTQLSVL.

The table lists this clonotype with a few counts. Being one base from a much bigger clone, this may be a read error. This chain links TRBV14 with TRBJ2-3, with D possibly being TRBD1 (5 bases). Germline-derived CDR1 and CDR2 are SGHDN and FVKESK. The CDR3 covers 17 residues. The CDR3 loop reads CASSQGRMAVSTGTQYF. CDR3 DNA sequence: TGTGCCAGCAGCCAAGGGAGAATGGCGGTTTCCACAGGTACGCAGTATTTT.

This clonotype was seen repeatedly, ten times or more. This chain links TRBV3-1 with TRBJ2-3; perhaps TRBD2 as D (6 bases). Trimming pared 1 base from V and 5 bases from J, leaving 16 bases between. The CDR3 consists of 16 residues. Germline V gives CDR1 LGHDT, CDR2 YNNKEL (reference sequence). In DNA, the CDR3 is TGTGCCAGCAGCCAAGGCTCGGGGGTCGGGGGAGATACGCAGTATTTT. Its protein product is CASSQGSGVGGDTQYF.

This clonotype has at least ten counts. The rearrangement uses TRBV6-2 or TRBV6-3 and TRBJ2-7; D perhaps matches TRBD1 (5 bases). This CDR3 spans 13 amino acids. The germline gives CDR1 MNHEY, CDR2 SVGEGT. Trimming removed 7 bases at V and 1 base at J, with 11 bases between. The CDR3 region has the DNA TGTGCCAGCACGGACACCCCTTCCTACGAGCAGTACTTC. Its protein product is CASTDTPSYEQYF.

This clonotype has more than one count but fewer than ten. The J gene is TRBJ2-5, the V gene TRBV29-1; D remains unclear. CDR3 length: 11 residues. The germline V gene has CDR1 SQVTM and CDR2 ANQGSEA. Trimming took off 5 bases at V and 2 bases at J, with 6 bases between the two ends. The CDR3 region is CSVKGQETQYF. DNA of the CDR3: TGCAGCGTTAAAGGGCAAGAGACCCAGTACTTC.

The chain recombines TRBV5-1 with TRBJ2-1, with TRBD2 matching 7 bases. The CDR3 is made up of 16 amino acids. The germline V gene encodes CDR1 SGHRS and CDR2 YFSETQ. Trimming took 4 bases from V and 4 from J; bases not matched to a gene: 11. CDR3 DNA sequence: TGCGCCAGCAGCCCTCCATCGGCGGGAGTATACAATGAGCAGTTCTTC. Protein: CASSPPSAGVYNEQFF. Complete variable domain (other parts from reference TRBV5-1 and TRBJ2-1): KAGVTQTPRYLIKTRGQQVTLSCSPISGHRSVSWYQQTPGQGLQFLFEYFSETQRNKGNFPGRFSGRQFSNSRSEMNVSTLELGDSALYLCASSPPSAGVYNEQFFGPGTRLTVL.

This clonotype was seen ten or more times. The CDR3 DNA reads TGTGCCTGGAGTGTCGGGGCAGGGTGGAGTAAGCCCCAGCATTTT. As protein: CAWSVGAGWSKPQHF. The chain has TRBV30 and TRBJ1-5, with D perhaps matching TRBD1 (5 bases). The germline CDR1 and CDR2 sequences are GTSNPN and SVGIG (reference sequence). Trimming left V 0 bases short and J 8 bases short, with 17 bases between. The CDR3 totals 15 residues. The whole variable domain, remainder taken from reference TRBV30 and TRBJ1-5, is SQTIHQWPATLVQPVGSPLSLECTVEGTSNPNLYWYRQAAGRGLQLLFYSVGIGQISSEVPQNLSASRPQDRQFILSSKKLLLSDSGFYLCAWSVGAGWSKPQHFGDGTRLSIL.

In this sample, this clonotype turned up many times. V gene TRBV27 combines with J gene TRBJ2-7, with 10 bases fitting TRBD1. This CDR3 has 14 amino acids. V dropped 4 bases and J dropped 3; count of bases not matched to a gene: 3. The germline gives CDR1 MNHEY, CDR2 SMNVEV (reference sequence). The chain's CDR3 is CASSSRDRGYEQYF. The CDR3 DNA sequence: TGTGCCAGCAGTTCCAGGGACAGGGGCTACGAGCAGTACTTC.

This clonotype was observed at least ten times. Since a much larger clone is just one base distant, this may be a read error. V and J are TRBV6-1 and TRBJ2-7; the D is unclear. V shed 3 bases and J shed 3 bases, with 3 bases lying between them. Per germline, CDR1 MNHNS and CDR2 SASEGT. The CDR3 contains 11 residues. The CDR3 here is CASSDNYEQYF. The CDR3 DNA sequence: TGTGCCAGCAGTGACAACTACGAGCAGTACTTC.

Details on this clonotype: A clone one base away is much larger, so this may be a read error. The J gene is TRBJ2-7, the V gene TRBV5-1, with 13 bases aligning to TRBD2. V lost 0 bases and J lost 3; bases outside the gene matches: 3. The CDR3 has 16 residues. CDR1 is SGHRS and CDR2 is YFSETQ in the germline V gene. CDR3 bases: TGCGCCAGCAGCTTGGGCGGGACTAGCGGGATCTACGAGCAGTACTTC. Translating it yields CASSLGGTSGIYEQYF.

This clonotype has ten or more counts. The V gene is TRBV7-3, the J gene TRBJ2-7; 7 bases are shared with TRBD1. Trimming cost V 5 bases and J 0 bases; bases outside gene matches: 7. This CDR3 region has 15 residues. Per germline, CDR1 SGHTA and CDR2 FQGTGA. This CDR3 is CASSQRQGYSYEQYF. As DNA, the CDR3 is TGTGCCAGCAGCCAAAGACAGGGTTACTCCTACGAGCAGTACTTC.

This clonotype was detected a few times. The chain uses TRBV7-3 and TRBJ1-1; 10 bases map to TRBD1. Trimming took 5 bases from V and 5 from J; bases not matched to a gene: 11. The CDR3 has 16 amino acids. Per germline, CDR1 SGHTA and CDR2 FQGTGA. The CDR3: CASSQSLTGGGTEAFF. CDR3 nucleotide sequence: TGTGCCAGCAGCCAGAGCCTGACAGGGGGCGGGACTGAAGCTTTCTTT.

At least ten counts were recorded for this clonotype. This chain links TRBV28 with TRBJ2-1; D call uncertain. Trimming left V 3 bases short and J 0 bases short, with 6 bases between. Germline V gives CDR1 MDHEN, CDR2 SYDVKM. This CDR3 spans 14 amino acids. This CDR3 reads CASSFPGSYNEQFF. CDR3 sequence (DNA): TGTGCCAGCAGTTTCCCTGGCTCCTACAATGAGCAGTTCTTC.

At least ten counts were recorded for this clonotype. V is TRBV18 and J is TRBJ2-7, with 8 bases identical to TRBD2. The CDR3 loop spans 15 amino acids. V shed 2 bases, J shed 0 bases, and the junction held 3 bases outside the gene matches. CDR1 and CDR2 (germline): KGHSH, LQKENI. CDR3 residues: CASSPKSGSSYEQYF. CDR3 coding DNA: TGTGCCAGCTCACCAAAGAGCGGGAGCTCCTACGAGCAGTACTTC.

This clonotype came up a few times. The chain combines TRBV25-1 with TRBJ2-1; 7 nucleotides match TRBD2. Germline V lookup: CDR1 MGHDK, CDR2 SYGVNS. Germline trimming cut 3 bases from V and 6 bases from J; bases unmatched to any gene: 14. This CDR3 is 17 amino acids long. CDR3 sequence reads: CASSEGGTAPHANEQFF. In DNA, the CDR3 is TGTGCCAGCAGTGAGGGGGGGACCGCCCCCCATGCCAATGAGCAGTTCTTC.

This clonotype has more than one count but fewer than ten. A much larger clone sits a single nucleotide away, making a read error possible. This chain joins TRBV28 and TRBJ2-5; D might be TRBD1 (5 bases). Germline V gene data show CDR1 as MDHEN and CDR2 as SYDVKM. The CDR3 contains 21 residues. This chain's CDR3 is CASSLKGRIPPGKYFQEAQYF. The DNA of the CDR3 is TGTGCCAGCAGTTTAAAGGGCAGGATCCCCCCAGGGAAGTATTTCCAAGAGGCCCAGTACTTC.

This clonotype came up many times. V is TRBV7-2 and J is TRBJ2-4; D may be TRBD2 (5 bases). Germline loops: CDR1 SGHTA, CDR2 FQGNSA. V lost 5 bases to trimming and J lost 8 bases, with 10 bases between them. This CDR3 region has 12 residues. CDR3 amino acids: CASSERRDIQYF. Here the CDR3 DNA reads TGTGCCAGCAGCGAGCGGCGCGACATTCAGTACTTC.

This clonotype came up many times. This rearrangement joins TRBV12-5 to TRBJ1-1; D call uncertain. The CDR3 spans 13 residues. Trimming stripped 3 bases from V and 1 base from J, with 6 bases between. CDR1 is LGHNT, CDR2 FRNRAP, per germline. CDR3: CASGFAWNTEAFF. Here the CDR3 DNA reads TGTGCTAGTGGTTTTGCGTGGAACACTGAAGCTTTCTTT.

Concerning this clonotype itself: This clone may be a read error of a much larger clone one base away. V is TRBV11-1 and J is TRBJ2-6; perhaps TRBD2 as D (5 bases). Germline-derived CDR1 and CDR2 are SGHAT and FQDESV (reference sequence). V gave up 7 bases and J gave up 0 bases, with 19 bases separating them. This CDR3 has 18 amino acids. CDR3 sequence reads: CASNLMGGLFSGANVLTF. The DNA of the CDR3 is TGTGCCAGCAACTTGATGGGCGGGCTATTCTCTGGGGCCAACGTCCTGACTTTC.

This clonotype was seen a handful of times. This chain uses TRBV27 with TRBJ1-2; TRBD1 might be the D (5 bases). V was pared by 10 bases and J by 0 bases, with 18 bases between. CDR3 length: 15 residues. Germline CDR1 MNHEY, CDR2 SMNVEV (reference sequence). This chain's CDR3 is CATARGDGANYGYTF. DNA for the CDR3: TGTGCCACCGCGAGGGGAGATGGAGCTAACTATGGCTACACCTTC.

In this sample, this clonotype turned up many times. V is TRBV5-8 and J is TRBJ2-1; TRBD2 matches 11 bases. Per germline, CDR1 SGHTS and CDR2 YDEGEE. V was clipped by 4 bases and J by 5 bases; unmatched bases: 5. The CDR3 sequence is 15 residues long. CDR3 residues: CASSLSGRAHNEQFF. The CDR3 region has the DNA TGTGCCAGCAGCCTTAGCGGGAGGGCTCACAATGAGCAGTTCTTC. Supplemented by reference TRBV5-8 and TRBJ2-1, the full variable domain reads EAGVTQSPTHLIKTRGQQATLRCSPISGHTSVYWYQQALGLGLQFLLWYDEGEERNRGNFPPRFSGRQFPNYSSELNVNALELEDSALYLCASSLSGRAHNEQFFGPGTRLTVL.

The table lists this clonotype with many counts. The junction does not match germline at one end; this may be a read error. V is TRBV30 and J is TRBJ2-7, with TRBD2 matching over 8 bases. Looked up from germline, CDR1 is GTSNPN and CDR2 is SVGIG (reference sequence). There are 15 residues in the CDR3. DNA of the CDR3: TGTGCCTGGAGTGTACAAGCGGGAGCCTCCAACGAGCAGTACTTC. This sequence encodes CAWSVQAGASNEQYF.

This clonotype was seen at least ten times. The rearrangement uses TRBV18 and TRBJ2-5; the D gene is possibly TRBD2 (6 bases). This CDR3 spans 14 amino acids. V lost 8 bases and J 2 bases, leaving 15 bases between the germline ends. In germline, CDR1 is KGHSH, CDR2 LQKENI. The CDR3 loop is CASSPGTAQETQYF. The DNA for the CDR3 is TGTGCCAGCAGCCCAGGGACTGCTCAAGAGACCCAGTACTTC.

Ten or more counts support this clonotype. The chain links TRBV12-3 or TRBV12-4 to TRBJ2-1; D may be TRBD1 (5 bases). CDR3 length equals 11 residues. The V end lost 5 bases, the J end lost 9 bases, and 8 bases lay between the germline ends. CDR3 amino acids: CASSRGSEQFF. CDR3 coding DNA: TGTGCCAGCAGTAGGGGTAGTGAGCAGTTCTTC.